This passage covers 17 T cell receptor beta chains from one sample sequenced in a study of T cells in Graves' hyperthyroidism and ophthalmopathy. TCR beta CDR3 regions were amplified from RNA transcripts. The HTBI set primed first-round TCR CDR3 RT-PCR. TCRdb recomputed calls from the multiplex PCR reads with MiXCR, one row per CDR3 protein. Seen here are hundreds of thousands of distinct CDR3 sequences, approximately 25% observed once, and the top ten hold roughly 70%. Sequencing used blood. These receptors came from a man aged 50 to 59 with Graves' hyperthyroidism.

Comments on this clonotype: A read error may account for a junction end that differs from germline. The rearrangement links TRBV9 to TRBJ2-2, with D possibly matching TRBD2 (6 bases). In germline, CDR1 is SGDLS, CDR2 YYNGEE. This CDR3 comprises 12 residues. The CDR3 region has the DNA TGTGCCAGCAGCAATGGACCGGGGGAACTGTTTTTT. Protein: CASSNGPGELFF.

This clonotype occurred a few times. The CDR3 here is CASSEDREQYF. In DNA form, the CDR3 reads TGTGCCAGCAGCGAGGACCGGGAGCAGTACTTC. The genes are TRBV5-5 and TRBJ2-7; no clear D gene. The CDR3 sequence is 11 residues long. Trimming pared 4 bases from V and 7 bases from J, leaving 9 bases between. From germline, CDR1 is SGHKS and CDR2 YYEKEE (reference sequence).

This clonotype appeared many times. V usage is TRBV11-2 and J usage is TRBJ2-7; D gene uncertain. The CDR3 contains 13 residues. Germline V gives CDR1 SGHAT, CDR2 FQNNGV. Trimming pared 0 bases from V and 2 bases from J, leaving 5 bases between. The CDR3 sequence: CASSLEQTYEQYF. The CDR3 coding sequence is TGTGCCAGCAGCTTAGAGCAAACCTACGAGCAGTACTTC.

Only a few counts were recorded for this clonotype. V and J are TRBV20-1 and TRBJ2-1, with 9 bases lining up with TRBD1. The CDR3 is made up of 13 amino acids. Germline V CDR1 and CDR2: DFQATT, SNEGSKA (reference sequence). Unmatched junction bases numbered 5, after V lost 5 bases and J lost 6 bases. For the CDR3, the DNA is TGCAGTGCTGGGGGACAGGGAATCAATGAGCAGTTCTTC. It encodes CSAGGQGINEQFF.

The chain recombines TRBV7-2 with TRBJ1-1, with D possibly being TRBD1 (6 bases). This CDR3 contains 15 residues. Trimming took off 4 bases at V and 1 base at J, with 13 bases between the two ends. Germline values: CDR1 SGHTA, CDR2 FQGNSA. CDR3 coding DNA: TGTGCCAGCAGCTCAACGGCAGGGGCGAACACTGAAGCTTTCTTT. Its protein product is CASSSTAGANTEAFF.

The table lists this clonotype with many counts. The CDR3 nucleotides read TGTGCCAGCAGCCAAGACAGGGGATCTGGCTACACCTTC. Protein sequence: CASSQDRGSGYTF. V gene TRBV3-1 combines with J gene TRBJ1-2; D possibly corresponds to TRBD1 (6 bases). Germline V gives CDR1 LGHDT, CDR2 YNNKEL (reference sequence). There are 13 residues in the CDR3. V gave up 0 bases and J gave up 7 bases, with 9 bases separating them.

The rearrangement uses TRBV3-1 and TRBJ2-1; 14 nucleotides align to TRBD2. CDR1 and CDR2 from the germline V gene are LGHDT and YNNKEL (reference sequence). The V segment lost 4 bases and the J segment 4 bases; nucleotides outside the gene matches: 3. The CDR3 loop spans 16 amino acids. The CDR3 loop is CASSPRTSGGYNEQFF. The DNA for the CDR3 is TGTGCCAGCAGCCCACGGACTAGCGGGGGGTACAATGAGCAGTTCTTC.

This clonotype was seen more than once but under ten times. The V and J genes are TRBV10-2 and TRBJ1-4; D perhaps matches TRBD1 (5 bases). From germline, CDR1 is WSHSY and CDR2 SAAADI. Trimming took off 6 bases at V and 0 bases at J, with 14 bases between the two ends. The CDR3 loop spans 16 amino acids. The chain's CDR3 is CASRGVTGATNEKLFF. CDR3 DNA sequence: TGCGCCAGCAGGGGTGTAACGGGGGCAACTAATGAAAAACTGTTTTTT.

V gene TRBV20-1 combines with J gene TRBJ2-3, with D perhaps TRBD1 (5 bases). The CDR3 runs 15 residues. Germline V gene data show CDR1 as DFQATT and CDR2 as SNEGSKA (reference sequence). Trimming left V 5 bases short and J 3 bases short, with 18 bases between. The CDR3 nucleotides are TGCAGTGCTCTCAACAGGATCTGGGGTACAGATACGCAGTATTTT. This sequence encodes CSALNRIWGTDTQYF.

This clonotype was observed a handful of times. The CDR3 DNA reads TGTGCCAGCAGGAGACTAGTCCCAAACACCGGGGAGCTGTTTTTT. Its translation is CASRRLVPNTGELFF. This chain joins TRBV6-1 and TRBJ2-2; D might be TRBD2 (6 bases). Between the trimmed V and J ends, which lost 6 bases and 2 bases, there was a span of 13 bases. The germline CDR1 and CDR2 sequences are MNHNS and SASEGT. The CDR3 runs 15 residues.

The chain combines TRBV6-2 or TRBV6-3 with TRBJ2-5; D is perhaps TRBD1 or TRBD2 (6 bases each). V shed 7 bases and J shed 5 bases, with 17 bases lying between them. Germline CDR1 is MNHEY and CDR2 is SVGEGT. The CDR3 has 14 residues. The CDR3 region has the DNA TGTGCCAGCAAGGGGGACCGGCTAGCGGAGACCCAGTACTTC. This encodes CASKGDRLAETQYF.

Only a few counts were recorded for this clonotype. A much larger clone is a single base away; this may be a read error. The rearrangement links TRBV7-6 to TRBJ2-7; TRBD1 matches at 7 bases. Germline CDR1 and CDR2: SGHVS and FNYEAQ. This CDR3 contains 16 residues. J gave up 4 bases and V 5 bases, and 14 bases lay outside the gene matches. The CDR3 nucleotides read TGTGCCAGCAGCCCTCTTTCAGTGACAGGGCGGTACGAGCAGTACTTC. Translated: CASSPLSVTGRYEQYF.

Of note for this clonotype: A much larger clone sits a single nucleotide away, making a read error possible. The J gene is TRBJ1-1, the V gene TRBV7-2, with no clear D. Trimming stripped 4 bases from V and 5 bases from J, with 5 bases between. Germline-derived CDR1 and CDR2 are SGHTA and FQGNSA. This CDR3 is 11 amino acids long. The CDR3 spells CASSCKTEAFF. The CDR3 DNA reads TGTGCCAGCAGCTGCAAGACTGAAGCTTTCTTT.

The chain joins TRBV30 to TRBJ2-3; no firm D call. The V and J ends lost 0 bases and 3 bases respectively, with 7 bases between them. CDR1 GTSNPN and CDR2 SVGIG come from the germline V gene (reference sequence). The CDR3 is 13 amino acids. The CDR3 protein is CAWSVWGTDTQYF. The CDR3 bases are TGTGCCTGGAGTGTTTGGGGTACAGATACGCAGTATTTT.

The CDR3 DNA reads TGCAGTGCTAGAGACCTGGGGCCGGACACTGAAGCTTTCTTT. The encoded protein is CSARDLGPDTEAFF. This chain uses TRBV20-1 with TRBJ1-1; D is possibly TRBD1 (5 bases). Trimming took 0 bases from V and 3 from J, leaving 11 bases between them. The length of the CDR3 is 14 residues. From germline, CDR1 is DFQATT and CDR2 SNEGSKA (reference sequence).

There are a few counts of this clonotype. The chain uses TRBV24-1 and TRBJ2-3; perhaps TRBD2 as D (6 bases). V was shortened by 9 bases and J by 4 bases, with 22 bases between the two germline ends. This CDR3 is built from 16 residues. Per the germline V gene, CDR1 is KGHDR and CDR2 is SFDVKD. CDR3 sequence reads: CATSRVDGSGADTQYF. The CDR3 nucleotides read TGTGCCACCTCACGCGTGGACGGGAGTGGAGCAGATACGCAGTATTTT.

This clonotype was seen a few times. The gene calls are TRBV7-3 and TRBJ2-3; 13 nucleotides line up with TRBD2. The CDR3 consists of 16 residues. V gave up 4 bases and J gave up 5 bases; unmatched junction bases: 6. Germline CDR1 is SGHTA and CDR2 is FQGTGA. CDR3 in DNA: TGTGCCAGCAGCTCCGGACTAGCGGGAGATATAGATACGCAGTATTTT. Translated, it gives CASSSGLAGDIDTQYF.